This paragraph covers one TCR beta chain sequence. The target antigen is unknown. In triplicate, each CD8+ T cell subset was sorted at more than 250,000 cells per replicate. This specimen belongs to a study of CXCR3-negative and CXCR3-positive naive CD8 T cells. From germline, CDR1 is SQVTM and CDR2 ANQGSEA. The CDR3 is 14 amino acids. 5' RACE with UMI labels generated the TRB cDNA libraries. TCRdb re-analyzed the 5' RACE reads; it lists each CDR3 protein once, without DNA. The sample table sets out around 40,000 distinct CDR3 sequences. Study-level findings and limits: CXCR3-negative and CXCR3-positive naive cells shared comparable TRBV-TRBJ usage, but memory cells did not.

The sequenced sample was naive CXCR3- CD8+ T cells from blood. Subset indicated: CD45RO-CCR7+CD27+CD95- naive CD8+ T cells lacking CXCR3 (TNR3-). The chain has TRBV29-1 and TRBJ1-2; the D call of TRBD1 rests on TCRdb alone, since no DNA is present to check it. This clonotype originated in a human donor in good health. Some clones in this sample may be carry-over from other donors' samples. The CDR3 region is CSVRTGISNYGYTF.